These 5 T cell receptor beta chains were sequenced from one sample in a study of blood T cells in healthy people across ages. Next came a second PCR, run for roughly 6 to 11 cycles, which used a sample-barcoded 5' primer along with a J-beta primer mix. MiXCR, run by TCRdb on the 5' RACE reads, gives a single entry per CDR3 protein. The sample yields 1.5 million to 2 million distinct CDR3 sequences, roughly 43% seen once. The material sequenced was blood. Every receptor here comes from a human donor in good health.

In this sample, this clonotype turned up a few times. The chain recombines TRBV12-3 or TRBV12-4 with TRBJ2-7; tentatively, D is TRBD1 (5 bases). V dropped 7 bases and J dropped 0 bases, with 10 bases sitting between them. CDR3 length equals 13 residues. The CDR3 DNA is TGTGCCAGCACCTGGGGCACCTCCTACGAGCAGTACTTC. Its translation: CASTWGTSYEQYF.

A few counts support this clonotype. J is TRBJ2-5 and V is TRBV4-3, with 7 bases identical to TRBD2. V trimming: 4 bases; J trimming: 2 bases; junction bases outside the gene matches: 10. The CDR3 consists of 16 residues. The germline V gene has CDR1 LGHNA and CDR2 YSLEER. This chain's CDR3 is CASSLGGGDAQETQYF. The CDR3 nucleotides read TGCGCCAGCAGCCTGGGTGGGGGGGATGCGCAAGAGACCCAGTACTTC.

This sequence joins TRBV7-6 and TRBJ1-2, with TRBD1 as a possible D gene (5 bases). CDR1 is SGHVS and CDR2 is FNYEAQ in the germline V gene. The CDR3 spans 14 residues. Trimming cost V 5 bases and J 3 bases, with 13 bases left between them. In nucleotides, the CDR3 is TGTGCCAGCAGCCCCAGTGGGGCTGACTATGGCTACACCTTC. This sequence encodes CASSPSGADYGYTF.

The chain is built from TRBV15 and TRBJ1-2, with no clear D. The CDR3 runs to 18 residues. V was pared by 0 bases and J by 2 bases, with 19 bases between. The germline CDR1 and CDR2 sequences are LNHNV and YYDKDF (reference sequence). CDR3 loop: CATSRDYLEGQQNYGYTF. CDR3 nucleotide sequence: TGTGCCACCAGCAGAGATTACCTGGAGGGCCAACAAAACTATGGCTACACCTTC.

There are a few counts of this clonotype. The rearrangement links TRBV3-1 to TRBJ2-7; 10 nucleotides match TRBD1. V dropped 1 base and J dropped 6; count of bases not matched to a gene: 6. The length of the CDR3 is 15 residues. From germline, CDR1 is LGHDT and CDR2 YNNKEL (reference sequence). CDR3 residues: CASSQVGTGEVEQYF. CDR3 nucleotides: TGTGCCAGCAGCCAAGTCGGGACAGGGGAGGTCGAGCAGTACTTC.